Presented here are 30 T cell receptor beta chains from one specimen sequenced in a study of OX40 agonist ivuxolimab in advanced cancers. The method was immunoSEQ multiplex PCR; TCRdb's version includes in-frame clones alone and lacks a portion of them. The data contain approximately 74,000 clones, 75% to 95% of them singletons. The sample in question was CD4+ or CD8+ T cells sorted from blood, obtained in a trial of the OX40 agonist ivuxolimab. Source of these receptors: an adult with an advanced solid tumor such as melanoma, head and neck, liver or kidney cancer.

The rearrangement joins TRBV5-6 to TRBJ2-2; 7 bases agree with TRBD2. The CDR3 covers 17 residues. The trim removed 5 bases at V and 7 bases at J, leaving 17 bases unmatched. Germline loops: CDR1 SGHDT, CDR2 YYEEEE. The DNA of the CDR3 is TGTGCCAGCAGGAAGGAGAGGCTAGCGGCAAAGGGCGGGGAGCTGTTTTTT. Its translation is CASRKERLAAKGGELFF. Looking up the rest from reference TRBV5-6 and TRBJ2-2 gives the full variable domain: DAGVTQSPTHLIKTRGQQVTLRCSPKSGHDTVSWYQQALGQGPQFIFQYYEEEERQRGNFPDRFSGHQFPNYSSELNVNALLLGDSALYLCASRKERLAAKGGELFFGEGSRLTVL.

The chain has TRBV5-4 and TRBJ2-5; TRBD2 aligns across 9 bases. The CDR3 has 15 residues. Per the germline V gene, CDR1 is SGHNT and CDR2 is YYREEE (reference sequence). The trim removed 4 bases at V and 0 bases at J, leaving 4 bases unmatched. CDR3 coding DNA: TGTGCCAGCAGCCCGACTAGCGGTAACCAAGAGACCCAGTACTTC. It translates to CASSPTSGNQETQYF.

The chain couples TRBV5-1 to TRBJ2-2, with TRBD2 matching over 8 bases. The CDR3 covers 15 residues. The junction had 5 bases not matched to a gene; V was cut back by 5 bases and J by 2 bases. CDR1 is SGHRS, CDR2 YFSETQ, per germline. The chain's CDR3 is CASRSSGINTGELFF. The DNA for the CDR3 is TGCGCCAGCAGGAGTAGCGGGATCAACACCGGGGAGCTGTTTTTT.

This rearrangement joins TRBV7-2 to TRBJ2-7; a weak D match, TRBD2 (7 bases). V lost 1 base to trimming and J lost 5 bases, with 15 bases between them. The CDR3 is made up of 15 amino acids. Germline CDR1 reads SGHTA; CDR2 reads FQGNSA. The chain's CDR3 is CASSLGGGGNHEQYF. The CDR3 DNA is TGTGCCAGCAGCTTAGGGGGGGGCGGGAACCACGAGCAGTACTTC.

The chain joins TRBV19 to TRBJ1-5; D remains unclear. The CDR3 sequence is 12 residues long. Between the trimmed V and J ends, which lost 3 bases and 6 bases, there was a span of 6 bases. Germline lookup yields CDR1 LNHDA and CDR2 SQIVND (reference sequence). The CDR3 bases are TGTGCCAGTAGTATCCAAAGTCAGCCCCAGCATTTT. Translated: CASSIQSQPQHF.

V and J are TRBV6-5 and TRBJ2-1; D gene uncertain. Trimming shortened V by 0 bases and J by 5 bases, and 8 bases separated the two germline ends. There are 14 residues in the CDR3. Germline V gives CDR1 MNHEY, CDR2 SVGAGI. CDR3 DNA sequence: TGTGCCAGCAGTTACTCGATACTGGACAATGAGCAGTTCTTC. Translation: CASSYSILDNEQFF.

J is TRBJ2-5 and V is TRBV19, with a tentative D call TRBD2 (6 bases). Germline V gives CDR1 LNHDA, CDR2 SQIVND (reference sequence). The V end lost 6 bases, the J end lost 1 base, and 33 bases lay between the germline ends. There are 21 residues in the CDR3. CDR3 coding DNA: TGTGCCAGTAGCGGCAGAGGCACCAGCGGGTTATCGCGGATCGGCCAAGAGACCCAGTACTTC. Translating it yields CASSGRGTSGLSRIGQETQYF.

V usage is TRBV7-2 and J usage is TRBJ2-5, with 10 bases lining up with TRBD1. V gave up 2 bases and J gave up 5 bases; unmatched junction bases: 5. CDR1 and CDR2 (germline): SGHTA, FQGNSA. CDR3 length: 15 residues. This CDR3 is CASSLLRQGAETQYF. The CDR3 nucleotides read TGTGCCAGCAGCTTATTGCGACAGGGGGCCGAGACCCAGTACTTC.

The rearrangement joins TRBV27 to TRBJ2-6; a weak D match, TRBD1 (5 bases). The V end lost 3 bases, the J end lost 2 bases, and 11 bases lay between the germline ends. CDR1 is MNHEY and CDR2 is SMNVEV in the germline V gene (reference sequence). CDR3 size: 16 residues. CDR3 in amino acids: CASSFPPTAGANVLTF. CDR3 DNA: TGTGCCAGCAGTTTCCCACCGACAGCTGGGGCCAACGTCCTGACTTTC.

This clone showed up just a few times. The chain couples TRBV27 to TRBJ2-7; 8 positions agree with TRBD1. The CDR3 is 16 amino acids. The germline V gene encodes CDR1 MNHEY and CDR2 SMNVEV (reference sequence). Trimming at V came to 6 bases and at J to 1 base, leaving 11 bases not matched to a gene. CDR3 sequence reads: CASRNSGGPGSYEQYF. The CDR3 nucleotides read TGTGCCAGCAGGAACTCAGGGGGCCCGGGGTCCTACGAGCAGTACTTC.

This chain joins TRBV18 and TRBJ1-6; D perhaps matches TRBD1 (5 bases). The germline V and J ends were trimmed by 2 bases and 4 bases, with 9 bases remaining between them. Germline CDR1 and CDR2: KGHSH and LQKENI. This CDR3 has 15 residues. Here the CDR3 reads CASSPATAYNSPLHF. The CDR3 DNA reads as TGTGCCAGCTCACCAGCGACAGCTTATAATTCACCCCTCCACTTT.

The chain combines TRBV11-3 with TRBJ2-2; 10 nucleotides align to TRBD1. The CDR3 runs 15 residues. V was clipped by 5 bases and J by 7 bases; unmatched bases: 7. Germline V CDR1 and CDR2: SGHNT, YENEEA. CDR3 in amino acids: CASSPRGDRGGELFF. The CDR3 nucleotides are TGTGCCAGCAGCCCCCGGGGGGACAGGGGCGGGGAGCTGTTTTTT.

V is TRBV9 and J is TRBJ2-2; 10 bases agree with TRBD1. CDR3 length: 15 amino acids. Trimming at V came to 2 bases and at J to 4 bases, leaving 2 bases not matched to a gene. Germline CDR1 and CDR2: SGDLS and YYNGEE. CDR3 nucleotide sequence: TGTGCCAGCAGCGTTCGGACAGGGGGCACCGGGGAGCTGTTTTTT. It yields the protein CASSVRTGGTGELFF. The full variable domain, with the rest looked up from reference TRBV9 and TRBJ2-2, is DSGVTQTPKHLITATGQRVTLRCSPRSGDLSVYWYQQSLDQGLQFLIQYYNGEERAKGNILERFSAQQFPDLHSELNLSSLELGDSALYFCASSVRTGGTGELFFGEGSRLTVL.

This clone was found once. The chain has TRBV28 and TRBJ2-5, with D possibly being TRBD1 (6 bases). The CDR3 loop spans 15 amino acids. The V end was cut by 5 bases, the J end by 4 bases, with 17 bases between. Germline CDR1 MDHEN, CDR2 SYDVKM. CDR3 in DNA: TGTGCCAGCAGTCCCCCGGTAGGGGGTGGAGAGACCCAGTACTTC. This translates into CASSPPVGGGETQYF.

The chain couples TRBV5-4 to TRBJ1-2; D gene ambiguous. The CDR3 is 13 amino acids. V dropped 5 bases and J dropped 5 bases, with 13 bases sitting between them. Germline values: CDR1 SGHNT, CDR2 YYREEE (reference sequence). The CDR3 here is CASSLDGMYGYTF. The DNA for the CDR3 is TGTGCCAGCAGTCTTGACGGGATGTATGGCTACACCTTC.

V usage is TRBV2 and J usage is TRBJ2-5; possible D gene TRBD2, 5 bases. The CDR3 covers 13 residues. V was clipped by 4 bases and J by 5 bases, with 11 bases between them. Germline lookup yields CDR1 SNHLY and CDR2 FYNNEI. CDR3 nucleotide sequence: TGTGCCAGCAGTGCGGACTTACGGGAGACCCAGTACTTC. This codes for CASSADLRETQYF.

This chain's CDR3 is CASTGDRLNNEQFF. In DNA form, the CDR3 reads TGTGCCAGCACCGGGGACAGATTGAACAATGAGCAGTTCTTC. This chain links TRBV5-4 with TRBJ2-1; 7 bases are a match to TRBD1. The V segment lost 6 bases and the J segment 5 bases; nucleotides outside the gene matches: 8. This CDR3 is 14 amino acids long. Germline loops: CDR1 SGHNT, CDR2 YYREEE (reference sequence). Based on the CDR3 plus reference TRBV5-4 and TRBJ2-1, the full variable domain is ETGVTQSPTHLIKTRGQQVTLRCSSQSGHNTVSWYQQALGQGPQFIFQYYREEENGRGNFPPRFSGLQFPNYSSELNVNALELDDSALYLCASTGDRLNNEQFFGPGTRLTVL.

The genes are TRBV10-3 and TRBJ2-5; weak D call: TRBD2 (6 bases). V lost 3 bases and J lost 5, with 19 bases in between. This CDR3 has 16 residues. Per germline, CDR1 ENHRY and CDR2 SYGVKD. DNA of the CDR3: TGTGCCATCAGTGACCTACCCGGGAGCCTGAGGGAGACCCAGTACTTC. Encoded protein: CAISDLPGSLRETQYF.

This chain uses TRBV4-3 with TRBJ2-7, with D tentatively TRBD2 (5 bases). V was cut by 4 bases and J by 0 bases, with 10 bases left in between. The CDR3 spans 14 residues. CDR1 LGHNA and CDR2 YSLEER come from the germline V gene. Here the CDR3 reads CASSPITSSYEQYF. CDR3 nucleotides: TGCGCCAGCAGCCCTATAACTAGCTCCTACGAGCAGTACTTC.

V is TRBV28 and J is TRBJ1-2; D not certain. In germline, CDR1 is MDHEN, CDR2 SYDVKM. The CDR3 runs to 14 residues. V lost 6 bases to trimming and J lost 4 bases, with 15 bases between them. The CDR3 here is CASRNSGRAYGYTF. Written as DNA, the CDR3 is TGTGCCAGCAGGAACTCGGGAAGGGCCTATGGCTACACCTTC.

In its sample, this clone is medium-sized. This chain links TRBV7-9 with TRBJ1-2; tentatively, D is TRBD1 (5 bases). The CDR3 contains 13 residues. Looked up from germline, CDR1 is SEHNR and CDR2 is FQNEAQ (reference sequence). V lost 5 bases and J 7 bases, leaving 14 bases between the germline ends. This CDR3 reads CASSPPGTGGYTF. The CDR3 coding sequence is TGTGCCAGCAGCCCCCCCGGGACCGGTGGCTACACCTTC.

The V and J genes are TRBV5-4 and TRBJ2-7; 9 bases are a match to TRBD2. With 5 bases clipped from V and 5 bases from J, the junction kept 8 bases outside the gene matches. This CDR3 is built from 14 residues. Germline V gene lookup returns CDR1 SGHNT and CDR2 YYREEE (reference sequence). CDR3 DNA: TGTGCCAGCAGTTTCCCGGGACTAGCAAACGAGCAGTACTTC. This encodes CASSFPGLANEQYF.

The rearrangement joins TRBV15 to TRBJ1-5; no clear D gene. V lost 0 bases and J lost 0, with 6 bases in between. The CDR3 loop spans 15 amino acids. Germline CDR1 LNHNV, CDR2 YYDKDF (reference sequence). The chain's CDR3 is CATSREPNSNQPQHF. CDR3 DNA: TGTGCCACCAGCAGAGAGCCGAATAGCAATCAGCCCCAGCATTTT.

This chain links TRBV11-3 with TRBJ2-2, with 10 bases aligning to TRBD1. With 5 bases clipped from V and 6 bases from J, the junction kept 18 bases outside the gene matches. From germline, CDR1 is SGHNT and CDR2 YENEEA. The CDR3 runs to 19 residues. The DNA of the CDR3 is TGTGCCAGCAGCCCTTGGGGGACAGGGGTAAAGGGACAGCCCGGGGAGCTGTTTTTT. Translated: CASSPWGTGVKGQPGELFF. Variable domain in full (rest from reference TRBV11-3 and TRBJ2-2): EAGVVQSPRYKIIEKKQPVAFWCNPISGHNTLYWYLQNLGQGPELLIRYENEEAVDDSQLPKDRFSAERLKGVDSTLKIQPAELGDSAVYLCASSPWGTGVKGQPGELFFGEGSRLTVL.

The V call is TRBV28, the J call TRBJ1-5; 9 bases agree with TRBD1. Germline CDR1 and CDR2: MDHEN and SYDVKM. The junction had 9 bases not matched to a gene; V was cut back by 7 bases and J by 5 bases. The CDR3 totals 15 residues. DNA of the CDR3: TGTGCCAGCACCTTACAGGGGGCTTTATATCAGCCCCAGCATTTT. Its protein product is CASTLQGALYQPQHF.

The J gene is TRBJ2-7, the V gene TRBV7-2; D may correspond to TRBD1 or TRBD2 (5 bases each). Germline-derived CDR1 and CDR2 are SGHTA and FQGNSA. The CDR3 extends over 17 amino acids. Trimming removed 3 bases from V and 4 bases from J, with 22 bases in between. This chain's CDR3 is CASSFRRAGLVGYEQYF. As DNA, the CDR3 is TGTGCCAGCAGCTTCCGCAGGGCGGGCTTGGTGGGGTACGAGCAGTACTTC. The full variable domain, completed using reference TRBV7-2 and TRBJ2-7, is GAGVSQSPSNKVTEKGKDVELRCDPISGHTALYWYRQSLGQGLEFLIYFQGNSAPDKSGLPSDRFSAERTGGSVSTLTIQRTQQEDSAVYLCASSFRRAGLVGYEQYFGPGTRLTVT.

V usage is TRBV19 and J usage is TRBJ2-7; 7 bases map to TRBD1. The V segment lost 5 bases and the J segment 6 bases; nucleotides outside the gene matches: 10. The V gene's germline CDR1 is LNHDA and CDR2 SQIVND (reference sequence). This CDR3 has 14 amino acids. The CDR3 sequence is CASSVTGVSGEQYF. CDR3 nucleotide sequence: TGTGCCAGTAGTGTCACAGGGGTAAGCGGCGAGCAGTACTTC. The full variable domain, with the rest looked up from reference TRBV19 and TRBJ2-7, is DGGITQSPKYLFRKEGQNVTLSCEQNLNHDAMYWYRQDPGQGLRLIYYSQIVNDFQKGDIAEGYSVSREKKESFPLTVTSAQKNPTAFYLCASSVTGVSGEQYFGPGTRLTVT.

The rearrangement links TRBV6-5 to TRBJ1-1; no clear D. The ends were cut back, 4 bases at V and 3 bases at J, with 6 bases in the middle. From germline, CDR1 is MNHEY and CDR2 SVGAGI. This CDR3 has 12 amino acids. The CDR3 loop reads CASSSLYTEAFF. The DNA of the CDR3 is TGTGCCAGCAGTTCCTTATACACTGAAGCTTTCTTT.

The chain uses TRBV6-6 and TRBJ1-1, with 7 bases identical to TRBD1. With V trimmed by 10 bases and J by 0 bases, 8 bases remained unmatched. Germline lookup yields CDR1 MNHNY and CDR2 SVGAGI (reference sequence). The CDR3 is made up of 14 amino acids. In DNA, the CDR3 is TGTGCCATATCGACAGGGAACGTGAACACTGAAGCTTTCTTT. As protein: CAISTGNVNTEAFF.

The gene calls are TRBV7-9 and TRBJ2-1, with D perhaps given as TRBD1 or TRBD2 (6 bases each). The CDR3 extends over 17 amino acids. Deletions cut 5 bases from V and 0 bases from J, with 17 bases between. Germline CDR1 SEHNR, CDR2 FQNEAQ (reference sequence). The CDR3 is CASSPLRGAGSYNEQFF. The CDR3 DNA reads TGTGCCAGCAGCCCACTTAGGGGGGCGGGCTCCTACAATGAGCAGTTCTTC.